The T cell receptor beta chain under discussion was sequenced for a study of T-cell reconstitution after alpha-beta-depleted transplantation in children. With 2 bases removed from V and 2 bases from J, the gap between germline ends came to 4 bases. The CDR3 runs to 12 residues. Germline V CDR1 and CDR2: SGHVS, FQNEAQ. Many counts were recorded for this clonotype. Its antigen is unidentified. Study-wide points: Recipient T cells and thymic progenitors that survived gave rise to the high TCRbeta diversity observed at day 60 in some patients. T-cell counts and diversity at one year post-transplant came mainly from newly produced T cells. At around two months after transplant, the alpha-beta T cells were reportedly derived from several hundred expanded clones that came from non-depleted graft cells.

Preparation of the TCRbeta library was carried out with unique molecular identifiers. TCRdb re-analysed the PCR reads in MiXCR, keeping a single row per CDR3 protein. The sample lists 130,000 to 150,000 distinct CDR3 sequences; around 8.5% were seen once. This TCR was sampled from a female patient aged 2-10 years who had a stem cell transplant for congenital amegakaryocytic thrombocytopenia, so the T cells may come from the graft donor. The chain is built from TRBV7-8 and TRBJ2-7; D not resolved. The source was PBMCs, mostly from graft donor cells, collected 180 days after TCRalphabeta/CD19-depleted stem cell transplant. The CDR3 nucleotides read TGTGCCAGCAGCTTAACCCCCTACGAGCAGTACTTC. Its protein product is CASSLTPYEQYF.